The TCR beta chain under discussion was sequenced for a study of blood T cell repertoires in COVID-19. This CDR3 spans 14 amino acids. Germline V CDR1 and CDR2: SEHNR, FQNEAQ (reference sequence). The V end was cut by 0 bases, the J end by 3 bases, with 8 bases between. Details on this clone: Within the sample, other DNA sequences also encode this same CDR3.

Clones were sequenced by immunoSEQ multiplex PCR, and TCRdb holds only the in-frame ones, with some missing. The sample lists 150,000 to 200,000 clones, 70% to 90% occurring once. The source of this sequence is a middle-aged man with active or convalescent COVID-19. The chain employs TRBV7-9 and TRBJ1-2; no firm D call. Sample: peripheral blood. In DNA form, the CDR3 reads TGTGCCAGCAGCTTAGCGTCAGGCGACTATGGCTACACCTTC. It encodes CASSLASGDYGYTF.